Following are 5 T cell receptor beta chains from one sample sequenced in a study of T cells in Graves' hyperthyroidism and ophthalmopathy. It was RNA transcripts that yielded the amplified TCR beta CDR3 regions. In the first-round RT-PCR of the TCR CDR3, the HTBI primer set was used. TCRdb re-analysed the multiplex PCR reads in MiXCR, keeping a single row per CDR3 protein. The sample shows 340,000 or so distinct CDR3 sequences, roughly 21% of them seen only once. The specimen sequenced was blood. The receptors come from a woman aged 45 to 65 with Graves' hyperthyroidism.

Ten or more counts support this clonotype. V and J are TRBV28 and TRBJ2-7; 8 bases fit TRBD1. Germline CDR1 and CDR2: MDHEN and SYDVKM. The CDR3 loop spans 15 amino acids. Trimming cost V 10 bases and J 3 bases; bases outside gene matches: 14. The CDR3 loop reads CATQTTGGNLYEQYF. CDR3 coding DNA: TGTGCCACCCAGACAACAGGGGGAAACCTCTACGAGCAGTACTTC.

This clonotype was counted once. The chain has TRBV27 and TRBJ2-5; D uncertain. Looked up from germline, CDR1 is MNHEY and CDR2 is SMNVEV (reference sequence). V was clipped by 0 bases and J by 5 bases, with 10 bases between them. The CDR3 is 14 residues long. DNA for the CDR3: TGTGCCAGCAGTTTATCTTTGGGAAAGGAGACCCAGTACTTC. This gives the protein CASSLSLGKETQYF.

In this sample, this clonotype turned up many times. This chain uses TRBV20-1 with TRBJ2-1, with 12 bases identical to TRBD2. The germline V gene has CDR1 DFQATT and CDR2 SNEGSKA (reference sequence). V was clipped by 6 bases and J by 7 bases; unmatched bases: 7. This CDR3 is built from 14 residues. CDR3 in DNA: TGCAGTGCGCCGACTAGCGGGAGTTGGAATGAGCAGTTCTTC. Residues: CSAPTSGSWNEQFF.

A few counts support this clonotype. The chain has TRBV2 and TRBJ1-4; maybe TRBD1 (5 bases). The germline V gene encodes CDR1 SNHLY and CDR2 FYNNEI. The V and J ends lost 7 bases and 8 bases respectively, with 8 bases between them. CDR3 length: 11 residues. The CDR3 is CASIRGEKLFF. The CDR3 DNA reads as TGTGCCAGCATACGGGGGGAAAAACTGTTTTTT.

This clonotype was observed many times. The chain combines TRBV7-9 with TRBJ2-5, with D unclear. Germline lookup yields CDR1 SEHNR and CDR2 FQNEAQ (reference sequence). Trimming took off 1 base at V and 5 bases at J, with 17 bases between the two ends. The CDR3 runs 16 residues. The CDR3, as DNA: TGTGCCAGCAGCTTAGATCGACAACTGTCTCTGGAGACCCAGTACTTC. It translates to CASSLDRQLSLETQYF.